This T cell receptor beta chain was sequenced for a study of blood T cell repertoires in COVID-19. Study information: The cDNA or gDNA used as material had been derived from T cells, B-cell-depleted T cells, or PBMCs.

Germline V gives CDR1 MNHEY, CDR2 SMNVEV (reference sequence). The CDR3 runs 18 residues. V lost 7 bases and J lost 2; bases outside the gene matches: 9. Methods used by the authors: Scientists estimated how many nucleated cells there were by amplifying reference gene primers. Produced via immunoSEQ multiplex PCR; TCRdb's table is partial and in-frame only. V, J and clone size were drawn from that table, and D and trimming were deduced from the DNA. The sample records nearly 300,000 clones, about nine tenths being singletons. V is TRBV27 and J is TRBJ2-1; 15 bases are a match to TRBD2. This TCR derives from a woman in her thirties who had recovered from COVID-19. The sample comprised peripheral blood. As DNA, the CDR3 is TGTGCCAGCACCACTACCGGGACTAGCGGGGGGCCCTACAATGAGCAGTTCTTC. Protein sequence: CASTTTGTSGGPYNEQFF.